This T cell receptor (beta chain) came from a study of cytomegalovirus exposure and HLA in healthy donors. A word on this clone: Its antigen remains unknown.

The PCR contained 60 Vbeta and 13 Jbeta primers. Assay: immunoSEQ multiplex PCR; the TCRdb copy retains only in-frame clones and omits some. The data show 100,000 to 150,000 clones, with around 82% seen just once and approximately 11% held by the top ten. Study outcomes and limitations: There was a cluster of highly shared sequence variants that was likely a sequencing artifact. Among the CMV-associated chains, a few were confirmed in vitro as specific for CMV antigens. The study dropped some indistinguishable V segments, TRBV6-2 and TRBV6-3 among them. The dataset shows that most TCR sequences were rare, while some public TCRs occurred in many donors.

V was pared by 1 base and J by 6 bases, with 6 bases of the junction left unmatched. This CDR3 has 15 amino acids. Germline assignment: CDR1 SGHVS and CDR2 FQNEAQ. The V gene is TRBV7-8, the J gene TRBJ2-3; 8 bases match TRBD2. This clonotype originated in a man aged 25-45 years in good health and CMV-seropositive. The sample comprised PBMCs. CDR3 nucleotides: TGTGCCAGCAGCTTAGGAGGACTAGCCGGGGATACGCAGTATTTT. Translation gives CASSLGGLAGDTQYF.